This section outlines one TCR beta chain sequence together with its context. This sample was included in a study of tumour-infiltrating T cells in Burkitt lymphoma. The ends lost 3 bases at V and 6 bases at J; junction bases unmatched: 13. This CDR3 comprises 16 residues. CDR1 SGHDT and CDR2 YYEEEE come from the germline V gene. Libraries were prepared by immunoSEQ multiplex PCR; TCRdb keeps only in-frame clonotypes and omits some of them. The data contain around 45,000 clones, about a third of them singletons. The chain carries TRBV5-6 and TRBJ2-7; 9 nucleotides align to TRBD1. The clonotype originates from a human donor with Burkitt lymphoma. The sample comprised tumor tissue. The CDR3 DNA is TGTGCCAGCAGCTCGAATTCGCCGGGACAGGGTTTCGAGCAGTACTTC. Protein sequence: CASSSNSPGQGFEQYF.